The 14 T cell receptor beta chains listed next were all sequenced from one sample in a study of T cell repertoires in cytomegalovirus infection (dated by TCRdb to between 2018 and 2021). Their antigens are not known. What the treatment or condition label conveys for this sample: in vitro stimulation with specific CMV peptide epitopes to enrich CMV-specific T cells. For sequencing, an Illumina HiSeq 1500 was employed. TCRdb handled the public reads itself, with Q25 trimming in fastp and clone calling in MiXCR, and kept productive beta chains. Each entry merges the rows of one CDR3 protein and shows their most common DNA and genes. The sample table holds under 150,000 distinct CDR3 sequences, of which under 35% were seen once. The top ten constitute 41% of the sample. The material was CD8+ T cells from cultured PBMCs, obtained from culture after CMV antigen stimulation. The receptors originated from a human donor in good health (CMV status not recorded). Some clones in this sample may be carry-over from other donors' samples.

This clonotype showed up many times. The chain employs TRBV20-1 and TRBJ2-3; TRBD2 matches at 8 bases. Germline trimming cut 2 bases from V and 0 bases from J; bases unmatched to any gene: 7. CDR3 length: 16 residues. Germline V gives CDR1 DFQATT, CDR2 SNEGSKA (reference sequence). The CDR3 nucleotides read TGCAGTGCTAGACGGAACGCGGGGGGTAGCACAGATACGCAGTATTTT. Protein product: CSARRNAGGSTDTQYF.

This chain uses TRBV2 with TRBJ2-1, with D unclear. Deletions cut 5 bases from V and 0 bases from J, with 8 bases between. From germline, CDR1 is SNHLY and CDR2 FYNNEI. The CDR3 contains 14 residues. This CDR3 reads CASSRAVSYNEQFF. CDR3 nucleotide sequence: TGTGCCAGCAGTCGTGCGGTCTCCTACAATGAGCAGTTCTTC.

The chain joins TRBV4-3 to TRBJ2-1; unclear D gene. The ends were cut back, 2 bases at V and 0 bases at J, with 20 bases in the middle. Germline V lookup: CDR1 LGHNA, CDR2 YSLEER. CDR3 length: 19 amino acids. The chain's CDR3 is CASSQLDAAASSSYNEQFF. CDR3 in DNA: TGCGCCAGCAGCCAATTGGATGCGGCGGCGTCTAGCTCCTACAATGAGCAGTTCTTC.

The chain is built from TRBV7-9 and TRBJ2-2; tentatively, D is TRBD1 (6 bases). Between the trimmed V and J ends, which lost 4 bases and 13 bases, there was a span of 16 bases. The CDR3 spans 13 residues. CDR1 and CDR2 (germline): SEHNR, FQNEAQ (reference sequence). The CDR3: CASSWPPDRSLFF. The CDR3 nucleotides read TGTGCCAGCAGCTGGCCCCCGGACAGATCGCTGTTTTTT.

The rearrangement links TRBV28 to TRBJ1-1, with D hard to call. The CDR3 has 13 amino acids. Trimming removed 2 bases from V and 0 bases from J, with 4 bases in between. Germline V CDR1 and CDR2: MDHEN, SYDVKM. In nucleotides, the CDR3 is TGTGCCAGCAGTTTAATCCTGAACACTGAAGCTTTCTTT. It is translated as CASSLILNTEAFF.

This clonotype was detected a few times. The rearrangement links TRBV27 to TRBJ2-7; no clear D. This CDR3 comprises 13 residues. Between the trimmed V and J ends, which lost 3 bases and 2 bases, there was a span of 8 bases. In germline, CDR1 is MNHEY, CDR2 SMNVEV (reference sequence). The CDR3 spells CASSFGRTYEQYF. CDR3 nucleotides: TGTGCCAGCAGTTTTGGTCGGACCTACGAGCAGTACTTC.

This clonotype was counted between two and nine times. An end of the junction does not agree with germline; a read error may underlie this. The rearrangement joins TRBV7-7 to TRBJ2-2; TRBD2 aligns across 11 bases. The CDR3 is 16 amino acids. CDR1 SSHAT and CDR2 FNYEAQ come from the germline V gene (reference sequence). The CDR3 DNA is TGTGCTAGCAGCCATACTAGCGGGGGCGCGATGGGGGAGCTGTTTTTT. Translated: CASSHTSGGAMGELFF.

This clonotype was seen a few times. V is TRBV5-5 and J is TRBJ2-7, with a possible D match to TRBD1 (5 bases). Trimming shortened V by 1 base and J by 0 bases, and 11 bases separated the two germline ends. CDR1 is SGHKS and CDR2 is YYEKEE in the germline V gene (reference sequence). CDR3 length: 15 amino acids. The CDR3 bases are TGTGCCAGCAGCTTGATACCAGGGCTCTCCTACGAGCAGTACTTC. The encoded protein is CASSLIPGLSYEQYF.

This clonotype showed up many times. J is TRBJ1-1 and V is TRBV12-3 or TRBV12-4; D not resolved. CDR3 length: 13 residues. With 6 bases removed from V and 0 bases from J, the gap between germline ends came to 8 bases. CDR3 nucleotides: TGTGCCAGCAGGATGGGATTGAACACTGAAGCTTTCTTT. It encodes CASRMGLNTEAFF.

V is TRBV12-3 or TRBV12-4 and J is TRBJ2-2; D possibly corresponds to TRBD2 (6 bases). V lost 6 bases, J lost 8 bases, and 22 bases lay in between. This CDR3 contains 16 residues. As DNA, the CDR3 is TGTGCCAGCAGCCAGGAGGGCAGGGCCCTCTTTGGGGAGCTGTTTTTT. It translates to CASSQEGRALFGELFF.

The J gene is TRBJ2-1, the V gene TRBV4-2; D unclear. Germline CDR1 is LGHNA and CDR2 is YNFKEQ. CDR3 length: 15 residues. V was trimmed by 0 bases and J by 7 bases, leaving 13 bases between them. The CDR3 loop is CASSQEPGLDNEQFF. CDR3 DNA: TGTGCCAGCAGCCAAGAACCTGGCTTAGATAATGAGCAGTTCTTC.

The chain has TRBV6-1 and TRBJ2-5; D is ambiguous. The CDR3 has 16 amino acids. Germline-derived CDR1 and CDR2 are MNHNS and SASEGT. Trimming cost V 5 bases and J 3 bases, with 19 bases left between them. In DNA, the CDR3 is TGTGCCAGCAGTTATCTTTCCAGACCAAGGGAAGAGACCCAGTACTTC. Protein product: CASSYLSRPREETQYF.

The rearrangement uses TRBV7-9 and TRBJ2-7; D unclear. V was cut by 4 bases and J by 3 bases, with 16 bases left in between. This CDR3 region has 15 residues. CDR1 and CDR2 from the germline V gene are SEHNR and FQNEAQ (reference sequence). The CDR3 reads CASSSPRRSYYEQYF. DNA of the CDR3: TGTGCCAGCAGCTCCCCGAGGCGGAGCTACTACGAGCAGTACTTC.

This clonotype showed up just a few times. V and J are TRBV7-6 and TRBJ2-7, with TRBD1 matching over 11 bases. The CDR3 covers 16 residues. The trim removed 5 bases at V and 2 bases at J, leaving 8 bases unmatched. Germline loops: CDR1 SGHVS, CDR2 FNYEAQ. The CDR3 spells CASSGIPGQGAYEQYF. The CDR3 DNA reads TGTGCCAGCAGCGGAATACCGGGACAGGGGGCCTACGAGCAGTACTTC.